This passage covers 32 T cell receptor beta chains from one sample sequenced in a study of human T cells and chemical hapten exposure. TCRdb used MiXCR to reprocess the RACE reads, holding one entry per CDR3 protein. Of approximately 370,000 distinct CDR3 sequences detected, about 5% appear once; the ten largest clones hold around 8%. The time point: pre-sensitization, week 0. As for treatment: therapeutic diphenylcyclopropenone sensitization with weekly scalp DPC. The sequencing here drew on whole blood, taken in connection with sensitization to the hapten diphenylcyclopropenone (DPC). These receptor sequences come from a young woman with alopecia areata. Some clones in this sample may be carry-over from other donors' samples.

J is TRBJ1-6 and V is TRBV5-5, with unresolved D. The V and J ends lost 4 bases and 0 bases respectively, with 17 bases between them. CDR1 is SGHKS, CDR2 YYEKEE, per germline (reference sequence). CDR3 size: 18 residues. CDR3 loop: CASSPDDTFRSYNSPLHF. DNA for the CDR3: TGTGCCAGCAGCCCGGACGACACCTTCCGCTCCTATAATTCACCCCTCCACTTT.

This clonotype has ten or more counts. This sequence joins TRBV29-1 and TRBJ2-1; D is uncertain. The CDR3 is 8 amino acids. The germline V and J ends were trimmed by 1 base and 15 bases, with 4 bases remaining between them. Germline-derived CDR1 and CDR2 are SQVTM and ANQGSEA. The CDR3 DNA is TGCAGCGTTGAAGTAGGGTTCTTC. Protein product: CSVEVGFF.

This clonotype occurred many times. The chain combines TRBV12-5 with TRBJ2-1; D ambiguous. The V and J ends lost 1 base and 4 bases respectively, with 5 bases between them. Germline CDR1 is LGHNT and CDR2 is FRNRAP. This CDR3 has 13 residues. The CDR3 DNA reads TGTGCTAGTGGTTTGGCCCGATACAATGAGCAGTTCTTC. It encodes CASGLARYNEQFF. Combining the CDR3 with reference TRBV12-5 and TRBJ2-1 gives the whole variable domain DARVTQTPRHKVTEMGQEVTMRCQPILGHNTVFWYRQTMMQGLELLAYFRNRAPLDDSGMPKDRFSAEMPDATLATLKIQPSEPRDSAVYFCASGLARYNEQFFGPGTRLTVL.

This clonotype was recorded at least ten times. CDR3 bases: TGTGCCAGCAGCCAAGGTGGAGCGGGGGCGGGGAATGAGCAGTTCTTC. Its protein product is CASSQGGAGAGNEQFF. The chain carries TRBV4-2 and TRBJ2-1; 8 bases map to TRBD2. Germline-derived CDR1 and CDR2 are LGHNA and YNFKEQ. With V trimmed by 1 base and J by 7 bases, 9 bases remained unmatched. The CDR3 totals 16 residues.

The V and J genes are TRBV7-2 and TRBJ2-7; 10 nucleotides agree with TRBD2. The CDR3 totals 15 residues. V lost 5 bases and J lost 2; bases outside the gene matches: 6. From germline, CDR1 is SGHTA and CDR2 FQGNSA. The CDR3 loop reads CASSPLAGVTYEQYF. The CDR3 DNA follows: TGTGCCAGCAGCCCGCTAGCGGGGGTTACCTACGAGCAGTACTTC.

The gene calls are TRBV2 and TRBJ1-1, with a tentative D call TRBD1 (6 bases). Trimming removed 6 bases at V and 4 bases at J, with 12 bases between. Germline values: CDR1 SNHLY, CDR2 FYNNEI. The CDR3 consists of 13 residues. The CDR3 nucleotides read TGTGCCAGCAGCGTCAGGGGCCCCACTGAAGCTTTCTTT. It yields the protein CASSVRGPTEAFF.

This clonotype has more than one count but fewer than ten. The chain has TRBV9 and TRBJ2-7; 8 nucleotides line up with TRBD1. V was pared by 0 bases and J by 2 bases, with 13 bases of the junction left unmatched. This CDR3 region has 18 residues. Germline V gives CDR1 SGDLS, CDR2 YYNGEE. Here the CDR3 DNA reads TGTGCCAGCAGCGTAGGGCCCTCGGGACAGGATCAACCCTACGAGCAGTACTTC. Translated, it gives CASSVGPSGQDQPYEQYF.

This clonotype was observed a handful of times. The rearrangement links TRBV4-1 to TRBJ2-1; possibly TRBD2 for D (6 bases). The V end lost 3 bases, the J end lost 5 bases, and 8 bases lay between the germline ends. Germline loops: CDR1 MGHRA, CDR2 YSYEKL. This CDR3 comprises 13 residues. CDR3 region: CASSHGGNNEQFF. The CDR3 nucleotides read TGCGCCAGCAGCCACGGGGGAAACAATGAGCAGTTCTTC.

This clonotype was recorded at least ten times. The genes are TRBV6-2 or TRBV6-3 and TRBJ2-1; 7 bases map to TRBD1. The length of the CDR3 is 15 residues. CDR1 MNHEY and CDR2 SVGEGT come from the germline V gene. J was trimmed by 4 bases and V by 2 bases; bases with no gene match: 5. The CDR3 bases are TGTGCCAGCAGTTACGCTCGGGACAGATACAATGAGCAGTTCTTC. Translating it yields CASSYARDRYNEQFF.

The table lists this clonotype with many counts. V is TRBV6-1 and J is TRBJ2-1, with D possibly TRBD2 on 6 matching bases. V lost 1 base and J lost 0, with 10 bases in between. CDR1 is MNHNS and CDR2 is SASEGT in the germline V gene. This CDR3 is 16 amino acids long. CDR3 bases: TGTGCCAGCAGTGAAGAGGCCGGGGGCTCCTACAATGAGCAGTTCTTC. Protein: CASSEEAGGSYNEQFF.

This clonotype has just a few counts. The chain combines TRBV10-3 with TRBJ2-3; 13 bases agree with TRBD2. V dropped 0 bases and J dropped 2; count of bases not matched to a gene: 5. Germline-derived CDR1 and CDR2 are ENHRY and SYGVKD. The CDR3 has 18 residues. CDR3: CAISESTGTSGVTDTQYF. CDR3 DNA sequence: TGTGCCATCAGTGAGTCGACTGGGACTAGCGGGGTCACAGATACGCAGTATTTT.

This clonotype was counted ten times or more. This chain joins TRBV4-2 and TRBJ1-3; D is uncertain. The germline V and J ends were trimmed by 1 base and 1 base, with 8 bases remaining between them. This CDR3 comprises 15 residues. Germline V gives CDR1 LGHNA, CDR2 YNFKEQ. Here the CDR3 DNA reads TGTGCCAGCAGCCAAGGGAGAGGGTCTGGAAACACCATATATTTT. This encodes CASSQGRGSGNTIYF.

The V call is TRBV7-9, the J call TRBJ2-7; the match to TRBD1 covers 9 bases. The CDR3 covers 16 residues. V shed 5 bases, J shed 6 bases, and the junction held 14 bases outside the gene matches. Germline values: CDR1 SEHNR, CDR2 FQNEAQ (reference sequence). The CDR3 DNA reads TGTGCCAGCAGCCCCCTCCCGGGACAGGGCGCTGGCGAGCAGTACTTC. Translation gives CASSPLPGQGAGEQYF.

This clonotype has ten or more counts. This chain links TRBV6-2 or TRBV6-3 with TRBJ2-6; D remains ambiguous. Germline CDR1 and CDR2: MNHEY and SVGEGT. V dropped 4 bases and J dropped 1 base, with 8 bases sitting between them. The CDR3 loop spans 15 amino acids. In nucleotides, the CDR3 is TGTGCCAGCAGTTTGGACCTGTCTGGGGCCAACGTCCTGACTTTC. Its translation: CASSLDLSGANVLTF.

This clonotype was seen many times. CDR3 bases: TGTGCCAGCAGCGAGGGGACTCGCTTGGGGACTGAAGCTTTCTTT. Amino acid sequence: CASSEGTRLGTEAFF. The V gene is TRBV9, the J gene TRBJ1-1; D is perhaps TRBD1 (5 bases). V dropped 3 bases and J dropped 5 bases, with 17 bases sitting between them. This CDR3 region has 15 residues. CDR1 SGDLS and CDR2 YYNGEE come from the germline V gene.

This clonotype was observed a handful of times. V usage is TRBV7-9 and J usage is TRBJ1-6, with TRBD1 identical over 7 bases. Germline lookup yields CDR1 SEHNR and CDR2 FQNEAQ (reference sequence). V dropped 5 bases and J dropped 8; count of bases not matched to a gene: 12. The CDR3 consists of 16 residues. This CDR3 reads CASSHNDRVEYSPLHF. DNA of the CDR3: TGTGCCAGCAGCCACAACGACAGGGTCGAATATTCACCCCTCCACTTT. The full variable domain, rest sourced from reference TRBV7-9 and TRBJ1-6, is DTGVSQNPRHKITKRGQNVTFRCDPISEHNRLYWYRQTLGQGPEFLTYFQNEAQLEKSRLLSDRFSAERPKGSFSTLEIQRTEQGDSAMYLCASSHNDRVEYSPLHFGNGTRLTVT.

The rearrangement links TRBV7-9 to TRBJ2-7; D is unclear. V lost 0 bases and J lost 5, with 8 bases in between. Germline V gene data show CDR1 as SEHNR and CDR2 as FQNEAQ (reference sequence). The length of the CDR3 is 13 residues. The CDR3 sequence is CASSLARHDEQYF. The CDR3 DNA sequence: TGTGCCAGCAGCTTAGCAAGACACGACGAGCAGTACTTC.

This chain connects TRBV4-2 to TRBJ1-5; 9 bases agree with TRBD1. Germline V gene lookup returns CDR1 LGHNA and CDR2 YNFKEQ. Unmatched junction bases numbered 12, after V lost 4 bases and J lost 5 bases. This CDR3 is 17 amino acids long. The CDR3 nucleotides read TGTGCCAGCAGCCCAGGACAGGGGAGAGGTGCGGATCAGCCCCAGCATTTT. Encoded protein: CASSPGQGRGADQPQHF.

This clonotype was counted many times. The V and J genes are TRBV29-1 and TRBJ1-2, with D uncertain. Trimming shortened V by 0 bases and J by 7 bases, and 9 bases separated the two germline ends. The CDR3 extends over 12 amino acids. The germline CDR1 and CDR2 sequences are SQVTM and ANQGSEA. The CDR3 sequence: CSVEDRKGGYTF. CDR3 nucleotides: TGCAGCGTTGAAGATCGTAAGGGTGGCTACACCTTC.

A few counts support this clonotype. The chain combines TRBV14 with TRBJ1-1; no firm D call. CDR1 SGHDN and CDR2 FVKESK come from the germline V gene. This CDR3 comprises 13 residues. The V end was cut by 3 bases, the J end by 1 base, with 6 bases between. CDR3 coding DNA: TGTGCCAGCAGCCAGACCTGGAACACTGAAGCTTTCTTT. It specifies CASSQTWNTEAFF.

The chain uses TRBV4-3 and TRBJ2-2, with D maybe TRBD2 (6 bases). CDR1 is LGHNA and CDR2 is YSLEER in the germline V gene. The V end was cut by 3 bases, the J end by 3 bases, with 8 bases between. CDR3 size: 14 residues. CDR3: CASSHGEDTGELFF. CDR3 DNA: TGCGCCAGCAGCCACGGGGAGGACACCGGGGAGCTGTTTTTT.

The V and J genes are TRBV6-2 or TRBV6-3 and TRBJ2-7; maybe TRBD2 (6 bases). The V gene lost 7 bases and the J gene lost 0 bases, with 13 bases spanning the gap. Germline V gene sequence: CDR1 MNHEY, CDR2 SVGEGT. The CDR3 sequence is 14 residues long. CDR3 residues: CASTAVGGSYEQYF. CDR3 coding DNA: TGTGCCAGCACCGCGGTGGGGGGCTCCTACGAGCAGTACTTC.

This clonotype was seen many times. The rearrangement joins TRBV5-6 to TRBJ2-3; 7 nucleotides align to TRBD1. V shed 2 bases, J shed 2 bases, and the junction held 5 bases outside the gene matches. This CDR3 is 15 amino acids long. The germline gives CDR1 SGHDT, CDR2 YYEEEE. The CDR3 sequence is CASSFRQGSTDTQYF. The CDR3 DNA reads as TGTGCCAGCAGCTTCCGACAGGGCTCCACAGATACGCAGTATTTT.

This clonotype was recorded many times. The CDR3 region is CASSLSNRANTEAFF. Here the CDR3 DNA reads TGTGCCAGCAGTTTATCGAACAGGGCGAACACTGAAGCTTTCTTT. The gene calls are TRBV27 and TRBJ1-1; tentative D call: TRBD1 (6 bases). CDR3 length equals 15 residues. Germline lookup yields CDR1 MNHEY and CDR2 SMNVEV (reference sequence). The V end was cut by 0 bases, the J end by 1 base, with 9 bases between.

The table lists this clonotype with many counts. The chain joins TRBV2 to TRBJ1-1; tentatively, D is TRBD1 (6 bases). Germline V gene sequence: CDR1 SNHLY, CDR2 FYNNEI. Deletions cut 6 bases from V and 1 base from J, with 9 bases between. This CDR3 is built from 13 residues. CDR3 nucleotide sequence: TGTGCCAGCAGAAGACAGGAGAACACTGAAGCTTTCTTT. The encoded protein is CASRRQENTEAFF. Combining the CDR3 with reference TRBV2 and TRBJ1-1 gives the whole variable domain EPEVTQTPSHQVTQMGQEVILRCVPISNHLYFYWYRQILGQKVEFLVSFYNNEISEKSEIFDDQFSVERPDGSNFTLKIRSTKLEDSAMYFCASRRQENTEAFFGQGTRLTVV.

This clonotype was detected only a few times. The chain uses TRBV10-3 and TRBJ1-1, with D possibly being TRBD1 (6 bases). In germline, CDR1 is ENHRY, CDR2 SYGVKD. V was trimmed by 0 bases and J by 1 base, leaving 15 bases between them. CDR3 size: 17 residues. The CDR3 reads CAISESRRGGQNTEAFF. CDR3 sequence (DNA): TGTGCCATCAGTGAGTCGAGGAGGGGGGGTCAGAACACTGAAGCTTTCTTT.

This clonotype appeared a few times. V usage is TRBV2 and J usage is TRBJ2-1; no clear D gene. Germline loops: CDR1 SNHLY, CDR2 FYNNEI. V dropped 5 bases and J dropped 5 bases, with 10 bases sitting between them. This CDR3 has 13 residues. CDR3 in DNA: TGTGCCAGCAGTTCCACCACACACAATGAGCAGTTCTTC. It is translated as CASSSTTHNEQFF.

The chain employs TRBV3-1 and TRBJ2-5; D is undetermined. V lost 7 bases to trimming and J lost 5 bases, with 14 bases between them. CDR3 size: 13 residues. The germline V gene has CDR1 LGHDT and CDR2 YNNKEL (reference sequence). In DNA form, the CDR3 reads TGTGCCAGCACCTATCGAGATGGGGAGACCCAGTACTTC. It specifies CASTYRDGETQYF.

This clonotype was observed at least ten times. CDR3 amino acids: CASSSLLGLQETQYF. The CDR3 DNA reads as TGTGCCAGCAGCAGTTTACTGGGCCTCCAAGAGACCCAGTACTTC. The chain recombines TRBV21-1 with TRBJ2-5; the table's D call TRBD2 went unverified against the DNA. TRBV21-1 is an annotated pseudogene. The CDR3 extends over 15 amino acids.

This clonotype has a count of ten or more. The rearrangement links TRBV12-3 or TRBV12-4 to TRBJ2-1; perhaps TRBD2 as D (6 bases). Trimming removed 3 bases from V and 5 bases from J, with 26 bases in between. This CDR3 contains 19 residues. In DNA form, the CDR3 reads TGTGCCAGCAGTTTTGGGCCCCTGGGTGGGGACTTTCCAGACAATGAGCAGTTCTTC. This encodes CASSFGPLGGDFPDNEQFF.

This clonotype was seen repeatedly, ten times or more. This chain joins TRBV13 and TRBJ2-5, with a weak D call TRBD1 (6 bases). Germline-derived CDR1 and CDR2 are PRHDT and FYEKMQ (reference sequence). V was shortened by 2 bases and J by 5 bases, with 15 bases between the two germline ends. The CDR3 length is 15 residues. The CDR3 loop is CASSLTQGQHETQYF. The CDR3 DNA reads as TGTGCCAGCAGCTTAACGCAAGGACAGCACGAGACCCAGTACTTC.

This clonotype was counted many times. The V gene is TRBV4-3, the J gene TRBJ2-7; TRBD1 matches at 9 bases. Germline values: CDR1 LGHNA, CDR2 YSLEER. This CDR3 is 15 amino acids long. J was trimmed by 3 bases and V by 3 bases; bases with no gene match: 6. The CDR3 nucleotides are TGCGCCAGCAGCCAGGGACAGGGCGATTTCTACGAGCAGTACTTC. Residues: CASSQGQGDFYEQYF.